The 23 T cell receptor beta chains in this list originate from one sample, sequenced in a study of T cell changes during pregnancy in multiple sclerosis. Repertoires were generated with immunoSEQ multiplex PCR, while TCRdb's copy carries only in-frame clones and drops some. Of over 70,000 clones listed, around 92% are singletons. The sample was peripheral blood, taken in the third trimester of pregnancy. Every receptor here comes from a female donor in good health, enrolled as a control in a pregnancy study.

The CDR3 protein is CASSLRGTGWEKLFF. The DNA of the CDR3 is TGTGCCAGCAGCTTAAGGGGGACAGGGTGGGAAAAACTGTTTTTT. The chain is built from TRBV7-2 and TRBJ1-4, with TRBD1 matching 9 bases. With V trimmed by 2 bases and J by 8 bases, 6 bases remained unmatched. CDR1 SGHTA and CDR2 FQGNSA come from the germline V gene. CDR3 length equals 15 residues. Variable domain in full (rest from reference TRBV7-2 and TRBJ1-4): GAGVSQSPSNKVTEKGKDVELRCDPISGHTALYWYRQSLGQGLEFLIYFQGNSAPDKSGLPSDRFSAERTGGSVSTLTIQRTQQEDSAVYLCASSLRGTGWEKLFFGSGTQLSVL.

The chain recombines TRBV5-1 with TRBJ1-1; D call uncertain. This CDR3 contains 15 residues. Germline CDR1 SGHRS, CDR2 YFSETQ. V was trimmed by 4 bases and J by 4 bases, leaving 17 bases between them. The CDR3 DNA follows: TGCGCCAGCAGCCCCCGGGGAGGGTCGGGCACTGAAGCTTTCTTT. Translating gives CASSPRGGSGTEAFF.

The genes are TRBV27 and TRBJ2-7, with 11 positions matching TRBD2. CDR1 and CDR2 from the germline V gene are MNHEY and SMNVEV (reference sequence). The CDR3 contains 14 residues. The J segment lost 6 bases and the V segment lost 5 bases, leaving 6 bases of the junction unmatched. This CDR3 reads CASSPGLAALEQYF. The DNA of the CDR3 is TGTGCCAGCAGTCCGGGACTAGCGGCCCTCGAGCAGTACTTC.

The rearrangement joins TRBV6-5 to TRBJ2-7; 8 nucleotides match TRBD1. V gave up 2 bases and J gave up 5 bases; unmatched junction bases: 8. The CDR3 has 15 residues. Per germline, CDR1 MNHEY and CDR2 SVGAGI. The CDR3 bases are TGTGCCAGCAGTTACCTGGGACAGGAGTACAACGAGCAGTACTTC. Its protein is CASSYLGQEYNEQYF.

V and J are TRBV15 and TRBJ2-5; 12 nucleotides agree with TRBD2. Germline CDR1 and CDR2: LNHNV and YYDKDF (reference sequence). This CDR3 has 18 amino acids. The J segment lost 5 bases and the V segment lost 6 bases, leaving 16 bases of the junction unmatched. The CDR3 coding sequence is TGTGCCACCAGACACGGACTAGCGGGGTTTAGTTCTGGGGAGACCCAGTACTTC. Translation: CATRHGLAGFSSGETQYF.

The chain joins TRBV27 to TRBJ2-3; 7 bases agree with TRBD2. With 5 bases clipped from V and 0 bases from J, the junction kept 2 bases outside the gene matches. This CDR3 is 14 amino acids long. Germline V gene lookup returns CDR1 MNHEY and CDR2 SMNVEV (reference sequence). The CDR3 DNA follows: TGTGCCAGCAGTGGGGGGGTAAGCACAGATACGCAGTATTTT. This codes for CASSGGVSTDTQYF.

J is TRBJ1-6 and V is TRBV28; 7 bases are a match to TRBD1. The junction had 12 bases not matched to a gene; V was cut back by 5 bases and J by 8 bases. This CDR3 is 16 amino acids long. Per germline, CDR1 MDHEN and CDR2 SYDVKM. The CDR3 loop is CASSEPATGFHSPLHF. In DNA form, the CDR3 reads TGTGCCAGCAGTGAACCCGCGACAGGGTTCCATTCACCCCTCCACTTT.

The chain uses TRBV10-3 and TRBJ1-1; D not certain. The CDR3 spans 16 residues. CDR1 is ENHRY, CDR2 SYGVKD, per germline. Trimming cost V 0 bases and J 1 base, with 12 bases left between them. The CDR3 region is CAISESIVRSNTEAFF. As DNA, the CDR3 is TGTGCCATCAGTGAGTCGATAGTCAGGTCGAACACTGAAGCTTTCTTT.

This rearrangement joins TRBV9 to TRBJ2-7; 8 bases map to TRBD1. This CDR3 contains 15 residues. The germline V gene encodes CDR1 SGDLS and CDR2 YYNGEE. Unmatched junction bases numbered 2, after V lost 0 bases and J lost 0 bases. The CDR3 bases are TGTGCCAGCAGCGTAGTGGACAGGGACTCCTACGAGCAGTACTTC. The encoded protein is CASSVVDRDSYEQYF. The whole variable domain, remainder taken from reference TRBV9 and TRBJ2-7, is DSGVTQTPKHLITATGQRVTLRCSPRSGDLSVYWYQQSLDQGLQFLIQYYNGEERAKGNILERFSAQQFPDLHSELNLSSLELGDSALYFCASSVVDRDSYEQYFGPGTRLTVT.

The chain joins TRBV6-1 to TRBJ1-2; D is perhaps TRBD1 (5 bases). V lost 3 bases to trimming and J lost 2 bases, with 7 bases between them. Per the germline V gene, CDR1 is MNHNS and CDR2 is SASEGT. The CDR3 spans 13 residues. This CDR3 reads CASSEGGNYGYTF. Here the CDR3 DNA reads TGTGCCAGCAGTGAGGGGGGGAACTATGGCTACACCTTC.

Written as DNA, the CDR3 is TGTGCCAGCAGTCATTATCGGCCAGGGTCAGGAAATTCACCCCTCCACTTT. Amino acid sequence: CASSHYRPGSGNSPLHF. V and J are TRBV28 and TRBJ1-6; a weak D match, TRBD1 (5 bases). Germline assignment: CDR1 MDHEN and CDR2 SYDVKM. This CDR3 comprises 17 residues. Deletions cut 5 bases from V and 7 bases from J, with 21 bases between.

The chain combines TRBV28 with TRBJ2-7; TRBD2 matches 10 bases. The CDR3 totals 18 residues. J gave up 0 bases and V 10 bases, and 18 bases lay outside the gene matches. CDR1 and CDR2 (germline): MDHEN, SYDVKM. The chain's CDR3 is CATTPGLATIRSSYEQYF. The CDR3 bases are TGTGCCACTACACCGGGACTAGCGACCATTAGGAGCTCCTACGAGCAGTACTTC.

V gene TRBV5-6 combines with J gene TRBJ2-1, with D unresolved. The CDR3 loop spans 12 amino acids. Looked up from germline, CDR1 is SGHDT and CDR2 is YYEEEE. V lost 4 bases and J 4 bases, leaving 6 bases between the germline ends. In DNA, the CDR3 is TGTGCCAGCAGCGTCAGATACAATGAGCAGTTCTTC. Encoded protein: CASSVRYNEQFF.

CDR3: CASSQNRGANEKLFF. DNA of the CDR3: TGTGCCAGCAGCCAGAACAGGGGAGCTAATGAAAAACTGTTTTTT. The J gene is TRBJ1-4, the V gene TRBV14, with TRBD1 identical over 7 bases. Germline values: CDR1 SGHDN, CDR2 FVKESK. V dropped 3 bases and J dropped 3; count of bases not matched to a gene: 4. This CDR3 comprises 15 residues.

The chain employs TRBV5-6 and TRBJ2-7, with D possibly TRBD2 on 7 matching bases. The germline CDR1 and CDR2 sequences are SGHDT and YYEEEE. Trimming left V 0 bases short and J 5 bases short, with 15 bases between. This CDR3 contains 15 residues. CDR3 DNA sequence: TGTGCCAGCAGCTTGGGGTTGGGAGGGGGAGACGAGCAGTACTTC. It codes for CASSLGLGGGDEQYF.

The chain employs TRBV4-3 and TRBJ2-1; the D gene is possibly TRBD2 (5 bases). Between the trimmed V and J ends, which lost 0 bases and 9 bases, there was a span of 12 bases. Germline V gene lookup returns CDR1 LGHNA and CDR2 YSLEER. The CDR3 extends over 14 amino acids. The CDR3 DNA reads TGCGCCAGCAGCCAAGATTTGGGGAGAAGTGAGCAGTTCTTC. This gives the protein CASSQDLGRSEQFF.

J is TRBJ1-2 and V is TRBV4-2; TRBD1 matches 10 bases. This CDR3 comprises 15 residues. Germline CDR1 and CDR2: LGHNA and YNFKEQ. V trimming: 5 bases; J trimming: 3 bases; junction bases outside the gene matches: 6. CDR3 DNA sequence: TGTGCCAGCAGCACCCGGGACAGGGGACACTATGGCTACACCTTC. Encoded protein: CASSTRDRGHYGYTF.

The chain links TRBV10-2 to TRBJ2-5, with a tentative D call TRBD2 (5 bases). V was clipped by 5 bases and J by 1 base, with 8 bases between them. The CDR3 is 13 residues long. CDR1 is WSHSY and CDR2 is SAAADI in the germline V gene. CDR3 nucleotides: TGCGCCAGCAGTAGGACTCGCCAAGAGACCCAGTACTTC. Encoded protein: CASSRTRQETQYF.

The gene calls are TRBV6-5 and TRBJ2-7; 9 bases map to TRBD1. Germline V lookup: CDR1 MNHEY, CDR2 SVGAGI. V lost 6 bases and J lost 4; bases outside the gene matches: 10. The CDR3 is 15 amino acids. The CDR3 region is CASSRVLGQGYEQYF. CDR3 DNA sequence: TGTGCCAGCAGCCGAGTCTTGGGACAGGGTTACGAGCAGTACTTC.

The chain is built from TRBV4-1 and TRBJ1-2, with 7 bases fitting TRBD1. Trimming at V came to 4 bases and at J to 4 bases, leaving 3 bases not matched to a gene. CDR3 length: 13 amino acids. Looked up from germline, CDR1 is MGHRA and CDR2 is YSYEKL. This CDR3 is CASSPGQSYGYTF. CDR3 DNA: TGCGCCAGCAGCCCGGGACAGTCCTATGGCTACACCTTC.

The sample holds one count of this clone. The chain links TRBV7-2 to TRBJ2-5; no definite D call. Looked up from germline, CDR1 is SGHTA and CDR2 is FQGNSA. Trimming shortened V by 5 bases and J by 3 bases, and 13 bases separated the two germline ends. This CDR3 has 14 amino acids. For the CDR3, the DNA is TGTGCCAGCAGCCCCCGGCGCAGGAAAGAGACCCAGTACTTC. This codes for CASSPRRRKETQYF.

The chain combines TRBV5-4 with TRBJ2-2, with 7 bases aligning to TRBD1. Trimming cost V 4 bases and J 7 bases; bases outside gene matches: 4. Germline V lookup: CDR1 SGHNT, CDR2 YYREEE (reference sequence). The CDR3 sequence is 13 residues long. The chain's CDR3 is CASSDRAGGELFF. The DNA for the CDR3 is TGTGCCAGCAGCGACAGGGCGGGCGGGGAGCTGTTTTTT.

The chain is built from TRBV28 and TRBJ1-1, with 10 bases that match TRBD1. Per the germline V gene, CDR1 is MDHEN and CDR2 is SYDVKM. The CDR3 sequence is 20 residues long. The trim removed 4 bases at V and 3 bases at J, leaving 20 bases unmatched. The CDR3 loop reads CASSSSPYGQGVIVHTEAFF. CDR3 DNA sequence: TGTGCCAGCAGTTCTTCCCCCTATGGACAGGGGGTTATTGTGCACACTGAAGCTTTCTTT.